This TCR beta chain emerged from a study of cytomegalovirus exposure and HLA in healthy donors. Across the study: HLA-typed donors contributed approximately 92 million unique TCRs, which were held in an early data release.

The study, taken as a whole, reports: Most TCR sequences were uncommon, yet certain public TCRs appeared in many donors. Among the CMV-associated chains, three were confirmed in vitro as specific for CMV antigens.

PCR was performed using 60 Vbeta and 13 Jbeta primers. In the original workflow: An analysis that came later counted 80 million or so unique TCR beta chains, approximately 10 million shared. The table came from immunoSEQ multiplex PCR; TCRdb's copy has only in-frame clones and leaves some out. V and J calls and clone size are copied from that table; D and trimming were computed from the DNA. The table includes 150,000 to 200,000 clones, around 77% detected once. Germline-derived CDR1 and CDR2 are SNHLY and FYNNEI. This CDR3 is built from 14 residues. The junction had 4 bases not matched to a gene; V was cut back by 5 bases and J by 0 bases. Concerning this clone: Its target is unknown.

Sample: PBMCs. The TCR comes from a woman aged 25 to 39 in good health and CMV-seropositive. J is TRBJ2-7 and V is TRBV2; TRBD1 aligns across 7 bases. The DNA for the CDR3 is TGTGCCAGCAGTACGGACAGGTCCTCCTACGAGCAGTACTTC. It yields the protein CASSTDRSSYEQYF.